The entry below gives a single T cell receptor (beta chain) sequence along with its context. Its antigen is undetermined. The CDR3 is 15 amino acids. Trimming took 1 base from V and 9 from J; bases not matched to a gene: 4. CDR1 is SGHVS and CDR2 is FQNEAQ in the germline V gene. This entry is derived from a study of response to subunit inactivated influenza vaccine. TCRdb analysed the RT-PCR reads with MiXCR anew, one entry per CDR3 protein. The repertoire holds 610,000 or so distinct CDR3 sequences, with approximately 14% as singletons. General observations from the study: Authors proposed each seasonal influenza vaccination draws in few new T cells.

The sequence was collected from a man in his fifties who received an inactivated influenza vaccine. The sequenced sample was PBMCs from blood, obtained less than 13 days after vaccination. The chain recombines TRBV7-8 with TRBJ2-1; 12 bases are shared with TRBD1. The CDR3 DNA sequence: TGTGCCAGCAGCTTAGGGGGACAGGGGGCATTTGAGCAGTTCTTC. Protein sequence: CASSLGGQGAFEQFF. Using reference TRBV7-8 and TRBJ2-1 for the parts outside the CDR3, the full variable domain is GAGVSQSPRYKVAKRGQDVALRCDPISGHVSLFWYQQALGQGPEFLTYFQNEAQLDKSGLPSDRFFAERPEGSVSTLKIQRTQQEDSAVYLCASSLGGQGAFEQFFGPGTRLTVL.